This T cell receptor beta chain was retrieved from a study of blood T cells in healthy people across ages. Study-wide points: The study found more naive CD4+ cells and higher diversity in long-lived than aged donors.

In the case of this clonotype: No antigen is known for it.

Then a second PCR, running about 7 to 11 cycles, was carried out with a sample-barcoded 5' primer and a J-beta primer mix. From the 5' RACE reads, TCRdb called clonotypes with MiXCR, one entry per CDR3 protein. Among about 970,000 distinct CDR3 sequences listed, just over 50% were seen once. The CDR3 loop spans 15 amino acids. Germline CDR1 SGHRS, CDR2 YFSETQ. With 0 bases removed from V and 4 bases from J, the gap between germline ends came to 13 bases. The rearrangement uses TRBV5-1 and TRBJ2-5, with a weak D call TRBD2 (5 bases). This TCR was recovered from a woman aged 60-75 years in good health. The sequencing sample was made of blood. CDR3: CASSLVSGNRETQYF. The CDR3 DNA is TGCGCCAGCAGCTTGGTGTCGGGAAATAGAGAGACCCAGTACTTC.